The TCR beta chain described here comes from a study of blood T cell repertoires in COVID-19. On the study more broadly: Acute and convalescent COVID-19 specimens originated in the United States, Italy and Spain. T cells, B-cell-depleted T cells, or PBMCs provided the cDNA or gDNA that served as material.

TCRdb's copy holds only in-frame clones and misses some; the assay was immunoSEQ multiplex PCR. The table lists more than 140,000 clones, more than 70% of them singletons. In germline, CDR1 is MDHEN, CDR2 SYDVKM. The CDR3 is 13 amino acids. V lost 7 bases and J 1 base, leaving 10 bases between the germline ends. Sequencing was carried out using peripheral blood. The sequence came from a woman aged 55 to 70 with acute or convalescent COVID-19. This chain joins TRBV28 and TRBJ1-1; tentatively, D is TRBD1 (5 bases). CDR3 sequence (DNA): TGTGCCAGCAATGGGGGAGGGAACACTGAAGCTTTCTTT. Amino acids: CASNGGGNTEAFF.